These 12 T cell receptor beta chains were sequenced from one sample in a study of response to subunit inactivated influenza vaccine. Each CDR3 protein is one row after TCRdb ran MiXCR on the RT-PCR reads. The data hold around 570,000 distinct CDR3 sequences, with 7.5% to 8.5% observed a single time. The material sequenced was PBMCs from blood, taken roughly 24 months after vaccination. These receptors all come from a man between 45 and 75 years old who received an inactivated influenza vaccine.

This clonotype was detected a few times. The chain employs TRBV12-3 or TRBV12-4 and TRBJ2-7, with 8 bases matching TRBD1. The CDR3 totals 15 residues. The ends lost 4 bases at V and 0 bases at J; junction bases unmatched: 5. CDR3 DNA: TGTGCCAGCAGTTCAGGGGGCTTAAGCTCCTACGAGCAGTACTTC. Translation gives CASSSGGLSSYEQYF.

In its sample, this clonotype was seen many times. The chain combines TRBV20-1 with TRBJ2-4, with D possibly TRBD1 on 5 matching bases. The CDR3 runs 14 residues. The V end was cut by 5 bases, the J end by 6 bases, with 17 bases between. Germline V lookup: CDR1 DFQATT, CDR2 SNEGSKA (reference sequence). The CDR3 protein is CSAGRQSRLNIQYF. The CDR3 coding sequence is TGCAGTGCTGGACGACAGTCCAGGTTAAACATTCAGTACTTC.

There are many counts of this clonotype. The V gene is TRBV11-1, the J gene TRBJ2-6; 8 bases align to TRBD1. Germline V gene data show CDR1 as SGHAT and CDR2 as FQDESV (reference sequence). The CDR3 is made up of 18 amino acids. J lost 4 bases, V lost 1 base, and 9 bases had no gene match. The CDR3 spells CASSLGLDRVSGANVLTF. CDR3 sequence (DNA): TGTGCCAGCAGCTTAGGATTGGACAGGGTGTCCGGGGCCAACGTCCTGACTTTC.

In its sample, this clonotype was seen a few times. V and J are TRBV5-4 and TRBJ1-2, with TRBD1 matching 7 bases. The germline CDR1 and CDR2 sequences are SGHNT and YYREEE (reference sequence). Trimming took 3 bases from V and 7 from J; bases not matched to a gene: 3. The CDR3 has 12 residues. This chain's CDR3 is CASSYRTGGYTF. The CDR3 region has the DNA TGTGCCAGCAGCTATAGGACAGGTGGCTACACCTTC.

V gene TRBV5-4 combines with J gene TRBJ1-1, with D unresolved. Deletions cut 3 bases from V and 5 bases from J, with 14 bases between. CDR1 is SGHNT and CDR2 is YYREEE in the germline V gene (reference sequence). CDR3 length equals 14 residues. In nucleotides, the CDR3 is TGTGCCAGCAGCTGGATGGGATCCAGAACTGAAGCTTTCTTT. Its translation is CASSWMGSRTEAFF.

The rearrangement joins TRBV20-1 to TRBJ2-1; TRBD1 might be the D (7 bases). The CDR3 runs to 13 residues. V lost 2 bases, J lost 8 bases, and 13 bases lay in between. Germline-derived CDR1 and CDR2 are DFQATT and SNEGSKA (reference sequence). CDR3 sequence (DNA): TGCAGTGCTAGACAGGGGGAGCGGGATGAGCAGTTCTTC. Amino acids: CSARQGERDEQFF.

The CDR3 coding sequence is TGTGCCAGCAGCCAAACAGGGGTGGAGGGCAATCAGCCCCAGCATTTT. The encoded protein is CASSQTGVEGNQPQHF. The chain recombines TRBV3-1 with TRBJ1-5; TRBD1 agrees at 7 bases. V trimming: 2 bases; J trimming: 2 bases; junction bases outside the gene matches: 6. CDR1 LGHDT and CDR2 YNNKEL come from the germline V gene (reference sequence). The CDR3 extends over 16 amino acids.

There are a few counts of this clonotype. The chain combines TRBV10-3 with TRBJ1-2; D is possibly TRBD1 (6 bases). CDR1 ENHRY and CDR2 SYGVKD come from the germline V gene. The CDR3 is made up of 14 amino acids. Trimming took off 6 bases at V and 2 bases at J, with 13 bases between the two ends. CDR3: CAISPGQLNYGYTF. CDR3 sequence (DNA): TGTGCCATCAGCCCGGGACAACTCAACTATGGCTACACCTTC.

The chain links TRBV6-2 or TRBV6-3 to TRBJ2-7, with D tentatively TRBD1 or TRBD2 (5 bases each). This CDR3 is built from 14 residues. V was cut by 8 bases and J by 6 bases, with 20 bases left in between. Germline V CDR1 and CDR2: MNHEY, SVGEGT. The CDR3 DNA reads TGTGCCAGCTCTCGTGGGGGTACTGGAGGCGAGCAGTACTTC. Translating it yields CASSRGGTGGEQYF.

This chain links TRBV28 with TRBJ1-2, with D perhaps matching TRBD1 (5 bases). This CDR3 is built from 13 residues. V gave up 7 bases and J gave up 7 bases, with 16 bases separating them. CDR1 and CDR2 (germline): MDHEN, SYDVKM. The chain's CDR3 is CASTGTLWSGYTF. DNA for the CDR3: TGTGCCAGCACCGGGACGCTCTGGAGTGGCTACACCTTC.

The chain couples TRBV5-5 to TRBJ2-7; 9 bases are a match to TRBD1. The CDR3 contains 14 residues. J lost 3 bases, V lost 4 bases, and 5 bases had no gene match. Per germline, CDR1 SGHKS and CDR2 YYEKEE (reference sequence). CDR3 region: CASSHVDRGYEQYF. The CDR3 DNA reads TGTGCCAGCAGCCACGTGGACAGGGGCTACGAGCAGTACTTC.

The rearrangement uses TRBV12-3 or TRBV12-4 and TRBJ1-4; D gene ambiguous. Trimming cost V 4 bases and J 2 bases, with 17 bases left between them. The CDR3 is made up of 17 amino acids. In DNA, the CDR3 is TGTGCCAGCAGTTCGTCCGCGGGAGCCTCTACTAATGAAAAACTGTTTTTT. Amino acid sequence: CASSSSAGASTNEKLFF.